The entry below gives a single T cell receptor beta chain sequence along with its context. As yet, its antigen is unknown. These data originate in a study of T cell responses to AZD1222 COVID-19 vaccine. Method: immunoSEQ multiplex PCR; TCRdb's copy keeps in-frame clones and lacks some. The profile shows roughly 150,000 clones, 80% to 90% of them singletons. This CDR3 comprises 14 residues. CDR1 is MDHEN and CDR2 is SYDVKM in the germline V gene. The V end was cut by 7 bases, the J end by 9 bases, with 19 bases between. Study results and limitations: Baseline serostatus was positive in only six AZD1222 recipients. It should be noted that donors were predominantly white British and more often female, and clonal diversity was possibly underestimated. Unmutated regions of variants are reportedly targeted by nearly half of spike-specific TCRs. Regions 160-218 and 743-854 dominated among vaccine-associated CD4 TCRs spanning spike.

This sequence was found in an adult who had recovered from COVID-19. This sample comprised peripheral blood, obtained after recovery from COVID-19. The chain employs TRBV28 and TRBJ2-1; D is possibly TRBD1 or TRBD2 (5 bases each). CDR3 sequence reads: CASIRAGSRGEQFF. CDR3 DNA: TGTGCCAGCATTAGGGCAGGGAGTCGTGGTGAGCAGTTCTTC.